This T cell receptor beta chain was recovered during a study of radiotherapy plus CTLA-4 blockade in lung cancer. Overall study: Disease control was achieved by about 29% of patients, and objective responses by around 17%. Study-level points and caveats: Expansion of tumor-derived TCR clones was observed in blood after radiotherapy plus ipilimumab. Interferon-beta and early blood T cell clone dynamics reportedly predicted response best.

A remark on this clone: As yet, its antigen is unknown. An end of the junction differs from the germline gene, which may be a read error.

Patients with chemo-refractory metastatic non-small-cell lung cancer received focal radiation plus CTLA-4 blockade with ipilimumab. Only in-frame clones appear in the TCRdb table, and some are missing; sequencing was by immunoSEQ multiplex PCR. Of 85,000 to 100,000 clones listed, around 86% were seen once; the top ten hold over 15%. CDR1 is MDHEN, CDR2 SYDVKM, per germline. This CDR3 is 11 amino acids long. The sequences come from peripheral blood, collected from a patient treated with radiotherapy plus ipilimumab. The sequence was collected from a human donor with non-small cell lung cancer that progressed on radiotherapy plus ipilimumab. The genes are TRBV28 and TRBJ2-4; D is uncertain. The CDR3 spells CASCLGYIQYF. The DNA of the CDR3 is TGTGCCAGCTGTTTAGGTTACATTCAGTACTTC. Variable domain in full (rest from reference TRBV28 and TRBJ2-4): DVKVTQSSRYLVKRTGEKVFLECVQDMDHENMFWYRQDPGLGLRLIYFSYDVKMKEKGDIPEGYSVSREKKERFSLILESASTNQTSMYLCASCLGYIQYFGAGTRLSVL.